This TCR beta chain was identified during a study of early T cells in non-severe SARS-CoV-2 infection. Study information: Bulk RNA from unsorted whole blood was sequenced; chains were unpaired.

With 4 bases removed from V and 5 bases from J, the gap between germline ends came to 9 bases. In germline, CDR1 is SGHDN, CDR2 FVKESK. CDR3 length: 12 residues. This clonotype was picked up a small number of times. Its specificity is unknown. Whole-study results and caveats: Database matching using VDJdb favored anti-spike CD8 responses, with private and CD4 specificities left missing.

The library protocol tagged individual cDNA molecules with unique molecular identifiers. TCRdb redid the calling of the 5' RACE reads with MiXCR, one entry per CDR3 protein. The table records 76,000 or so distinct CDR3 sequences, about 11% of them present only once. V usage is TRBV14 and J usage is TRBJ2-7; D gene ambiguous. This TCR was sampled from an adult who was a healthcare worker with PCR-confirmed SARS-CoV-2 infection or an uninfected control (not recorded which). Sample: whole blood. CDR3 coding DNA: TGTGCCAGCAGCCGCGGTAGTCACGAGCAGTACTTC. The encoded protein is CASSRGSHEQYF.